These T cell receptor beta chains were read from a single sample in a study of blood T cells in healthy people across ages. One entry per CDR3 protein, called by TCRdb with MiXCR from the 5' RACE reads. The table shows around 970,000 distinct CDR3 sequences, with roughly half occurring only once. Sequenced: blood. The receptors derive from a woman aged 55-69 years in good health. Each CDR3 is given with its conserved first and last residue. D genes are given only for firm matches. Expanded clones get a size class; other rows say once, few or many, or leave the size out.

many	TRBJ2-7	TRBV9	NA	CASSVGGQADEQYF	TGTGCCAGCAGCGTAGGGGGGCAAGCGGACGAGCAGTACTTC
few	TRBJ2-5	TRBV29-1	TRBD1	CSVQGAEETQYF	TGCAGCGTGCAGGGGGCTGAAGAGACCCAGTACTTC
NA	TRBJ2-6	TRBV6-5	NA	CASNPGDSGANVLTF	TGTGCCAGCAACCCGGGGGACTCTGGGGCCAACGTCCTGACTTTC
NA	TRBJ2-5	TRBV5-1	NA	CASKALIDYKQYF	TGCGCCAGCAAAGCCCTGATTGACTACAAGCAGTACTTC
few	TRBJ2-6	TRBV12-3/TRBV12-4	NA	CASSLGYRAPNNVLTF	TGTGCCAGCAGTTTAGGATACAGGGCCCCTAATAACGTCCTGACTTTC
few	TRBJ2-4	TRBV20-1	TRBD2	CSAGTSGTAKNIQYF	TGCAGTGCGGGGACTAGCGGGACAGCCAAAAACATTCAGTACTTC
few	TRBJ2-4	TRBV6-5	NA	CASRKTQGNIQYF	TGTGCCAGCAGAAAAACGCAGGGGAACATTCAGTACTTC
NA	TRBJ1-1	TRBV6-2/TRBV6-3	NA	CASKTDRTDPEAFF	TGTGCCAGCAAGACAGACAGGACCGACCCTGAAGCTTTCTTT
NA	TRBJ2-1	TRBV20-1	NA	CSARSGATEQFF	TGCAGTGCTAGATCTGGGGCTACCGAGCAGTTCTTC
few	TRBJ2-3	TRBV14	NA	CASSPGVLRTDTQYF	TGTGCCAGCAGCCCGGGGGTTTTGCGGACAGATACGCAGTATTTT
NA	TRBJ2-1	TRBV27	TRBD2	CASSFAGGYEQFF	TGTGCCAGCAGTTTCGCGGGAGGCTATGAGCAGTTCTTC
NA	TRBJ2-7	TRBV16	NA	CASSQDVGANEQYF	TGTGCCAGCAGCCAAGACGTAGGGGCCAACGAGCAGTACTTC
once	TRBJ2-3	TRBV7-2	NA	CASIVGPFTDTQYF	TGTGCCAGCATTGTCGGGCCGTTCACAGATACGCAGTATTTT
NA	TRBJ1-6	TRBV28	NA	CASRTGQNSPLHF	TGTGCCAGCAGGACAGGTCAGAATTCACCCCTCCACTTT
NA	TRBJ2-3	TRBV29-1	NA	CSVELGGKDTQYF	TGCAGCGTTGAACTCGGGGGCAAGGATACGCAGTATTTT
NA	TRBJ2-5	TRBV11-2	TRBD2	CASSTGLAGEGQETQYF	TGTGCCAGCAGCACGGGACTAGCGGGAGAGGGTCAAGAGACCCAGTACTTC
NA	TRBJ2-3	TRBV3-1	TRBD1	CASSLPGQGMDTQYF	TGTGCCAGCAGCCTTCCCGGACAGGGGATGGATACGCAGTATTTT
few	TRBJ2-6	TRBV5-6	NA	CASSLVQGPWGANVLTF	TGTGCCAGCAGCTTGGTACAGGGCCCATGGGGGGCCAACGTCCTGACTTTC
NA	TRBJ2-1	TRBV7-8	NA	CASSGPGANNEQFF	TGTGCCAGCAGCGGGCCCGGGGCCAACAATGAGCAGTTCTTC
few	TRBJ2-1	TRBV12-3/TRBV12-4	NA	CASRSSRSYYNEQFF	TGTGCCAGCAGATCATCCCGGAGCTATTACAATGAGCAGTTCTTC
NA	TRBJ2-5	TRBV28	NA	CASSSGPAATQGQETQYF	TGTGCCAGCAGTTCGGGACCAGCGGCTACCCAGGGGCAAGAGACCCAGTACTTC
few	TRBJ2-3	TRBV7-2	NA	CASSRLGAAQTDTQYF	TGTGCCAGCAGTCGGCTAGGCGCCGCGCAGACAGATACGCAGTATTTT
once	TRBJ2-2	TRBV29-1	NA	CSAEGYARELFF	TGCAGCGCTGAAGGGTATGCCAGGGAGCTGTTTTTT
NA	TRBJ1-1	TRBV28	NA	CASSWSSTEAFF	TGTGCCAGCAGTTGGTCGAGCACTGAAGCTTTCTTT
NA	TRBJ2-5	TRBV12-5	NA	CASATGGVRETQYF	TGTGCTAGTGCGACGGGTGGGGTTAGGGAGACCCAGTACTTC
NA	TRBJ2-7	TRBV2	NA	CASKAGTGVYEQYF	TGTGCCAGCAAGGCAGGGACCGGTGTGTACGAGCAGTACTTC
NA	TRBJ2-4	TRBV4-2	NA	CASSRESGSGKNIQYF	TGTGCCAGCAGCCGAGAATCCGGGAGCGGCAAAAACATTCAGTACTTC
few	TRBJ2-7	TRBV4-3	TRBD2	CASSQDLAGGSYEQYF	TGCGCCAGTAGCCAGGACCTAGCGGGTGGGTCCTACGAGCAGTACTTC
NA	TRBJ2-2	TRBV7-2	NA	CASSFSGGTGELFF	TGTGCCAGCAGCTTTAGCGGAGGAACCGGGGAGCTGTTTTTT
NA	TRBJ2-7	TRBV12-3/TRBV12-4	NA	CASLQGHPYNEQYF	TGTGCCAGCCTGCAGGGGCACCCCTACAATGAGCAGTACTTC
NA	TRBJ2-5	TRBV7-3	NA	CASSLGLTDFPTIEQYF	TGTGCCAGCAGCTTAGGGTTGACGGACTTCCCCACTATTGAGCAGTACTTC
once	TRBJ2-2	TRBV3-1	TRBD1	CASSPRGTGVAGELFF	TGTGCCAGCAGCCCACGAGGGACAGGGGTGGCCGGGGAGCTGTTTTTT
few	TRBJ1-5	TRBV4-1	NA	CASSQDLGGAQPQHF	TGCGCCAGCAGCCAAGATCTAGGGGGGGCTCAGCCCCAGCATTTT
NA	TRBJ2-3	TRBV3-1	NA	CASSQEQGWDTQYF	TGTGCCAGCAGCCAAGAGCAGGGTTGGGATACGCAGTATTTT
NA	TRBJ2-3	TRBV6-2/TRBV6-3	NA	CASSLGFGPATTDTQYF	TGTGCCAGCAGTTTAGGGTTCGGCCCCGCTACTACAGATACGCAGTATTTT
NA	TRBJ2-1	TRBV9	TRBD2	CASSVRWGSGSGSYNEQFF	TGTGCCAGCAGCGTAAGATGGGGTAGCGGGAGCGGGTCCTACAATGAGCAGTTCTTC
NA	TRBJ1-4	TRBV29-1	NA	CSVKSGVAGEKLFF	TGCAGCGTTAAGTCAGGGGTAGCGGGAGAAAAACTGTTTTTT
few	TRBJ2-3	TRBV9	TRBD1	CASSVRDRRTDTQYF	TGTGCCAGCAGCGTCCGGGACAGACGCACAGATACGCAGTATTTT
NA	TRBJ2-3	TRBV4-1	NA	CASSQAPPGADTQYF	TGCGCCAGCAGCCAAGCCCCCCCGGGGGCGGATACGCAGTATTTT
NA	TRBJ2-7	TRBV15	TRBD2	CATSLAGGSYNEQYF	TGTGCCACCAGCTTAGCGGGAGGGTCCTACAATGAGCAGTACTTC
many	TRBJ2-4	TRBV20-1	NA	CSAPGPLFDIQYF	TGCAGTGCTCCGGGACCCCTGTTCGACATTCAGTACTTC
NA	TRBJ2-7	TRBV6-1	NA	CATPSGTQETYEQYF	TGTGCCACTCCCTCCGGGACGCAAGAAACCTACGAGCAGTACTTC
NA	TRBJ2-1	TRBV6-5	NA	CASSYFLGDEQFF	TGTGCCAGCAGTTACTTCCTCGGGGATGAGCAGTTCTTC
few	TRBJ2-1	TRBV4-1	TRBD2	CASSQPTSGRANEQFF	TGCGCCAGCAGCCAACCTACTAGCGGGAGGGCCAATGAGCAGTTCTTC
once	TRBJ2-3	TRBV4-1	NA	CASTPRLSVGTDTQYF	TGCGCCAGCACCCCTCGCCTGTCGGTTGGCACAGATACGCAGTATTTT
NA	TRBJ2-7	TRBV7-2	NA	CASTLKASTYEQYF	TGTGCCAGCACCCTCAAGGCTTCCACCTACGAGCAGTACTTC
NA	TRBJ2-5	TRBV20-1	TRBD1	CSASPLQGRETQYF	TGCAGTGCTAGCCCCCTACAGGGGCGGGAGACCCAGTACTTC
few	TRBJ2-5	TRBV27	NA	CASSRRLQETQYF	TGTGCCAGCAGCCGTCGCCTCCAAGAGACCCAGTACTTC
NA	TRBJ1-5	TRBV6-6	TRBD1	CASSPNRQGASNQPQHF	TGTGCCAGCAGCCCTAACCGACAGGGGGCTAGCAATCAGCCCCAGCATTTT
NA	TRBJ2-1	TRBV12-5	TRBD1	CASGRQGYRDEQFF	TGTGCTAGTGGTCGACAGGGGTATCGGGATGAGCAGTTCTTC
NA	TRBJ2-3	TRBV5-5	TRBD2	CASSLPGLAGGGADTQYF	TGTGCCAGCAGCTTACCCGGACTAGCGGGAGGTGGGGCAGATACGCAGTATTTT
NA	TRBJ2-3	TRBV20-1	NA	CSARDLAKSTDTQYF	TGCAGTGCTAGAGATCTAGCGAAAAGCACAGATACGCAGTATTTT
NA	TRBJ1-2	TRBV9	TRBD1	CASSDRQGNYGYTF	TGTGCCAGCAGCGATAGACAGGGTAACTATGGCTACACCTTC
few	TRBJ2-3	TRBV29-1	TRBD2	CSVGRGASTDTQYF	TGCAGCGTCGGGCGGGGGGCCAGCACAGATACGCAGTATTTT